This T cell receptor beta chain emerged from a study of cytomegalovirus exposure and HLA in healthy donors. The CDR3 sequence is 15 residues long. Germline assignment: CDR1 MNHEY and CDR2 SVGAGI. The junction had 7 bases not matched to a gene; V was cut back by 6 bases and J by 4 bases. The PCR was carried out with 60 Vbeta primers and 13 Jbeta primers. Sequenced by immunoSEQ multiplex PCR; TCRdb stores in-frame clones only, minus some. The sample contains about 240,000 clones, 70% to 90% of which appear only once. The chain carries TRBV6-5 and TRBJ1-4, with TRBD1 matching over 8 bases. The specimen sequenced was PBMCs. This TCR came from a woman in her fifties or sixties in good health and CMV-seropositive. Here the CDR3 DNA reads TGTGCCAGCAGACCCAGGGGGCGCGGTAATGAAAAACTGTTTTTT. Translated, it gives CASRPRGRGNEKLFF.